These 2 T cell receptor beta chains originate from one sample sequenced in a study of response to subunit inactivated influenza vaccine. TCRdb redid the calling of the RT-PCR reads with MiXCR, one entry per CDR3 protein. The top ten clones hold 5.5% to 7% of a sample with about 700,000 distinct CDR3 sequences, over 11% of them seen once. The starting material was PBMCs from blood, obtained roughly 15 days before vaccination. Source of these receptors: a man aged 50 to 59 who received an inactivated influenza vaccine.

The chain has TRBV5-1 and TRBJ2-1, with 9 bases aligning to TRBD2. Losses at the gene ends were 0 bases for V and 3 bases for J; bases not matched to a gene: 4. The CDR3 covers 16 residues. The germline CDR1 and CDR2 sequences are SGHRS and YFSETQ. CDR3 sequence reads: CASSLGASGDYNEQFF. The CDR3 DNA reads TGCGCCAGCAGCTTGGGGGCTAGCGGGGACTACAATGAGCAGTTCTTC.

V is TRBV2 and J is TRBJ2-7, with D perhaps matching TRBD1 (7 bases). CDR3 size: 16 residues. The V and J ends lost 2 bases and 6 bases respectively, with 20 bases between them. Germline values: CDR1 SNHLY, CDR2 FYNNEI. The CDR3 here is CASSEYGGQLNIEQYF. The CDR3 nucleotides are TGTGCCAGCAGTGAATACGGGGGACAGCTTAATATCGAGCAGTACTTC.